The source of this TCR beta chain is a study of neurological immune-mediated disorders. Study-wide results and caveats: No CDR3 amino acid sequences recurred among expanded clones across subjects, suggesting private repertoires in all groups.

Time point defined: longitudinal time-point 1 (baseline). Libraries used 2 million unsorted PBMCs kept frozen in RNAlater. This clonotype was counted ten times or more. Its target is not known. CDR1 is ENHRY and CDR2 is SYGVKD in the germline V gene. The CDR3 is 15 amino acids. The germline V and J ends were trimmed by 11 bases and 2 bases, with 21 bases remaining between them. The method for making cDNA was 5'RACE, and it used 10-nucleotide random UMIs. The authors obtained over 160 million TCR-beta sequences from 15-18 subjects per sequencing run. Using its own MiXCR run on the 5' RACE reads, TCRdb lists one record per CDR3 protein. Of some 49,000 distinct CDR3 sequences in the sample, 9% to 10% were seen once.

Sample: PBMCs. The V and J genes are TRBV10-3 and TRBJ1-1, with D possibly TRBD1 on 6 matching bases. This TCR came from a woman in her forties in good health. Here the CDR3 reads CALSRGALGNTEAFF. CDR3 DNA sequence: TGTGCCCTTAGCCGGGGGGCTCTGGGCAACACTGAAGCTTTCTTT.